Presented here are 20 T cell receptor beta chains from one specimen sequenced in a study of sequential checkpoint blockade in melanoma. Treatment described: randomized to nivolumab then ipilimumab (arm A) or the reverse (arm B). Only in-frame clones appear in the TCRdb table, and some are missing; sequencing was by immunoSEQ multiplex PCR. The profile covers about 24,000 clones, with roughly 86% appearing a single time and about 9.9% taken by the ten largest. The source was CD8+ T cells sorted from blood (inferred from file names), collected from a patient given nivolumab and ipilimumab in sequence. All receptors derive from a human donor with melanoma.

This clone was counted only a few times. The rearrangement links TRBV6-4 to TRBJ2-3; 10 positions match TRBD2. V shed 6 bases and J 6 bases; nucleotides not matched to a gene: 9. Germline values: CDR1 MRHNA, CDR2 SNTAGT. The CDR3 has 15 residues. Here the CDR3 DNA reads TGTGCCAGCAGCCCCGGGACTAGCGCAAAGGATACGCAGTATTTT. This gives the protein CASSPGTSAKDTQYF.

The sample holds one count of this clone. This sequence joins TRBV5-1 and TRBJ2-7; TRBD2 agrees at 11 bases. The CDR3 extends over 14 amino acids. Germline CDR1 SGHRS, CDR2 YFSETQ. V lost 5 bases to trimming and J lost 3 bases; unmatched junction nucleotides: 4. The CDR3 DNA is TGCGCCAGCAGGCCAACTAGCGGGAGCTACGAGCAGTACTTC. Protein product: CASRPTSGSYEQYF.

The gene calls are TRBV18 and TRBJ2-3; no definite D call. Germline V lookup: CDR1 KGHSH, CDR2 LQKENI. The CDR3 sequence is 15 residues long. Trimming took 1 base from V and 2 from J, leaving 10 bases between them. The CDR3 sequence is CASSPHREPTDTQYF. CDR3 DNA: TGTGCCAGCTCACCACACCGTGAGCCCACAGATACGCAGTATTTT.

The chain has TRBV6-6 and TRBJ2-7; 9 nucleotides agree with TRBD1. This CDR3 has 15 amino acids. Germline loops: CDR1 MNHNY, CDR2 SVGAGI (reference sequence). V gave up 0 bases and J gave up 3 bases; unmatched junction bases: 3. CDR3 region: CASSYSGQGHYEQYF. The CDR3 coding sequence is TGTGCCAGCAGTTACTCGGGACAGGGCCACTACGAGCAGTACTTC.

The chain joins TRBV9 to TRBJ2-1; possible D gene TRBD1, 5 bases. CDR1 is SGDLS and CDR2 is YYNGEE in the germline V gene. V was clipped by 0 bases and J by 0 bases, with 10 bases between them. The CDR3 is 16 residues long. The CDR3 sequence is CASSVGWQGSYNEQFF. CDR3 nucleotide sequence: TGTGCCAGCAGCGTAGGTTGGCAGGGCTCCTACAATGAGCAGTTCTTC.

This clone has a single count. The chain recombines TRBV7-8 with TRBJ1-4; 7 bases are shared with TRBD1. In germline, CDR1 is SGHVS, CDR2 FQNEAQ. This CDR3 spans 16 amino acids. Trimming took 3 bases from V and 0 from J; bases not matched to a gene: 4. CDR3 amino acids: CASSLATGATNEKLFF. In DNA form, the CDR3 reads TGTGCCAGCAGCTTGGCAACAGGGGCAACTAATGAAAAACTGTTTTTT.

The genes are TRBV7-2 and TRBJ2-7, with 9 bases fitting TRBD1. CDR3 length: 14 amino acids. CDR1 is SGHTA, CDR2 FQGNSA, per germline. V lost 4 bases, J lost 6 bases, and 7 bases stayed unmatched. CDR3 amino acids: CASSSQQGASEQYF. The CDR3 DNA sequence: TGTGCCAGCAGCTCCCAACAGGGGGCTTCCGAGCAGTACTTC.

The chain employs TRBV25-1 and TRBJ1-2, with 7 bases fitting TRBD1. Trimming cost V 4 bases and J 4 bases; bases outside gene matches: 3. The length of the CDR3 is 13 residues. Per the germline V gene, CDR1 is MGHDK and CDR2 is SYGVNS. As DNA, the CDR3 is TGTGCCAGCAGTGCGACAGGGACCTATGGCTACACCTTC. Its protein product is CASSATGTYGYTF.

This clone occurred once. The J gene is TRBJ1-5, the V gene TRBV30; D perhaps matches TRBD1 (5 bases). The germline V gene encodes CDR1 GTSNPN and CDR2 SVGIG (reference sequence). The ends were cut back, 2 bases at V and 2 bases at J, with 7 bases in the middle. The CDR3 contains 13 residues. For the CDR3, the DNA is TGTGCCTGGAGTCAAGGGGGCAATCAGCCCCAGCATTTT. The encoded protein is CAWSQGGNQPQHF.

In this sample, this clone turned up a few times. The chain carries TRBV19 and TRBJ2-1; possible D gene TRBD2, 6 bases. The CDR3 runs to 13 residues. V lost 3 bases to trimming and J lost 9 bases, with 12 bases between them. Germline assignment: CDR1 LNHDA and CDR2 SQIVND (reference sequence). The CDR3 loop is CASSMMREGEQFF. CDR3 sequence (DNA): TGTGCCAGTAGTATGATGCGGGAAGGTGAGCAGTTCTTC.

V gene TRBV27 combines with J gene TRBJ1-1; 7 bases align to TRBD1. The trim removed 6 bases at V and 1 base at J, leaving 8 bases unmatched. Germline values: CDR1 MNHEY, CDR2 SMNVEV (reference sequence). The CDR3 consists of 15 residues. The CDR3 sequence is CASRLSTGKNTEAFF. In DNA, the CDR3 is TGTGCCAGCAGGCTATCGACAGGGAAGAACACTGAAGCTTTCTTT.

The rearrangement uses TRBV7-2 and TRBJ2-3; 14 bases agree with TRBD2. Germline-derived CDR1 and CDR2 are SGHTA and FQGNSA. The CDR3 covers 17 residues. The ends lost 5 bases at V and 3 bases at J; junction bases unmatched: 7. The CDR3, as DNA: TGTGCCAGCAGCGCCGGGACTAGCGGGAGTAGTACAGATACGCAGTATTTT. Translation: CASSAGTSGSSTDTQYF.

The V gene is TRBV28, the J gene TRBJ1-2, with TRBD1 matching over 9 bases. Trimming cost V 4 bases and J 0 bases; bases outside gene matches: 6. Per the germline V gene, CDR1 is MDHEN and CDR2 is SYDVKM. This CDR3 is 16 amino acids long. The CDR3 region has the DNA TGTGCCAGCAGTTGGGACAGGGCCTTAGCTAACTATGGCTACACCTTC. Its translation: CASSWDRALANYGYTF.

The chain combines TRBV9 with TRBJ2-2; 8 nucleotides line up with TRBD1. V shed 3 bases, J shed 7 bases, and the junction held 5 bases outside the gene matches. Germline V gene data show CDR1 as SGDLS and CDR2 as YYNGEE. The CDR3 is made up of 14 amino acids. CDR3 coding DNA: TGTGCCAGCAGCGGAAGACAGGGGATCGGGGAGCTGTTTTTT. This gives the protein CASSGRQGIGELFF.

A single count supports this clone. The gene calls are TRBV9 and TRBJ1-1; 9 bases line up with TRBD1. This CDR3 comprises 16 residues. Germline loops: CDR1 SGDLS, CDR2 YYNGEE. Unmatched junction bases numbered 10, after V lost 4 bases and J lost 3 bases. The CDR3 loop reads CASSPLGGQGDTEAFF. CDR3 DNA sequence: TGTGCCAGCAGCCCTCTTGGGGGACAGGGCGACACTGAAGCTTTCTTT.

The CDR3 DNA is TGTGCCAGCAGTTTATCAGGGAAGCATCAGCCCCAGCATTTT. As protein: CASSLSGKHQPQHF. The chain uses TRBV28 and TRBJ1-5; D perhaps matches TRBD1 (5 bases). The ends were cut back, 1 base at V and 5 bases at J, with 9 bases in the middle. CDR3 length: 14 amino acids. From germline, CDR1 is MDHEN and CDR2 SYDVKM.

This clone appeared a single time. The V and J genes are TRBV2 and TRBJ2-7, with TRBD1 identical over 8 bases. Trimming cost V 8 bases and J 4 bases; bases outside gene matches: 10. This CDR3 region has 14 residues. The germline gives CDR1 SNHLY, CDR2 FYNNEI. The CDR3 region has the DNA TGTGCCAGCCGTTATGACAGGGGAAATTACGAGCAGTACTTC. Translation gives CASRYDRGNYEQYF.

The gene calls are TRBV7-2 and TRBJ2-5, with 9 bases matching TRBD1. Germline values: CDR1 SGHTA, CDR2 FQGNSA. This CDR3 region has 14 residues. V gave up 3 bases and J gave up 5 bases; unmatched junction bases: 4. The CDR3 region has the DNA TGTGCCAGCAGCTTGGACAGGGGAGGTGAGACCCAGTACTTC. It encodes CASSLDRGGETQYF.

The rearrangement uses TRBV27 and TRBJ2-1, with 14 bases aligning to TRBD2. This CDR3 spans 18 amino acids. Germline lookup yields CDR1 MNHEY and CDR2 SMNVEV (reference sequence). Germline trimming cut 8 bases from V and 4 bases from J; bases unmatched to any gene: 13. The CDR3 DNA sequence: TGTGCCAGCCGCCCTTGGACTAGCGGGAGGTTAACTTACAATGAGCAGTTCTTC. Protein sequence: CASRPWTSGRLTYNEQFF.

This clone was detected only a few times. The CDR3 region is CASSERLRGGEQFF. DNA for the CDR3: TGTGCCAGCAGTGAAAGACTCCGCGGAGGGGAGCAGTTCTTC. This chain joins TRBV6-1 and TRBJ2-1, with TRBD2 as a possible D gene (6 bases). Trimming left V 2 bases short and J 10 bases short, with 15 bases between. The CDR3 runs to 14 residues. From germline, CDR1 is MNHNS and CDR2 SASEGT.